The 30 T cell receptor beta chains in this list originate from one sample, sequenced in a study of cytomegalovirus exposure and HLA in healthy donors. Clones were read by immunoSEQ multiplex PCR, and TCRdb kept only the in-frame ones, dropping some. The data show 180,000 or so clones, about 89% seen once. The specimen sequenced was PBMCs. The receptors were gathered from a man younger than 45 in good health and CMV-seropositive.

This sequence joins TRBV7-2 and TRBJ2-2; 8 positions match TRBD2. This CDR3 region has 15 residues. From germline, CDR1 is SGHTA and CDR2 FQGNSA. The J segment lost 4 bases and the V segment lost 5 bases, leaving 6 bases of the junction unmatched. The CDR3 DNA reads as TGTGCCAGCAGCCCGGGGGGGCGTCTCACCGGGGAGCTGTTTTTT. Its protein product is CASSPGGRLTGELFF.

The chain employs TRBV18 and TRBJ2-2, with TRBD1 as a possible D gene (6 bases). The CDR3 loop spans 15 amino acids. CDR1 and CDR2 from the germline V gene are KGHSH and LQKENI. V lost 3 bases and J lost 1, with 9 bases in between. The CDR3 reads CASSPLTGNTGELFF. The CDR3 region has the DNA TGTGCCAGCTCACCCTTGACAGGGAACACCGGGGAGCTGTTTTTT.

The chain is built from TRBV15 and TRBJ1-1; D is uncertain. Germline V gene lookup returns CDR1 LNHNV and CDR2 YYDKDF (reference sequence). CDR3 size: 17 residues. The V end lost 0 bases, the J end lost 5 bases, and 19 bases lay between the germline ends. Written as DNA, the CDR3 is TGTGCCACCAGCAGAGATCAGGTAGTAGGAGGGAGAACTGAAGCTTTCTTT. It encodes CATSRDQVVGGRTEAFF.

V gene TRBV6-5 combines with J gene TRBJ1-5; D is perhaps TRBD1 (6 bases). The germline V gene has CDR1 MNHEY and CDR2 SVGAGI. The CDR3 is 11 residues long. Trimming pared 5 bases from V and 8 bases from J, leaving 7 bases between. CDR3 region: CASSEGEPQHF. The CDR3 DNA follows: TGTGCCAGCAGTGAGGGGGAGCCCCAGCATTTT.

This clone has a single count. This rearrangement joins TRBV9 to TRBJ2-5; possibly TRBD1 or TRBD2 for D (5 bases each). Germline V gives CDR1 SGDLS, CDR2 YYNGEE. V gave up 0 bases and J gave up 5 bases, with 11 bases separating them. The CDR3 covers 14 residues. The CDR3 coding sequence is TGTGCCAGCAGCGTAGTTGGGGGTGCGGAGACCCAGTACTTC. Its translation: CASSVVGGAETQYF.

The chain has TRBV7-9 and TRBJ1-1, with D possibly being TRBD1 (5 bases). V was trimmed by 3 bases and J by 3 bases, leaving 8 bases between them. Germline loops: CDR1 SEHNR, CDR2 FQNEAQ (reference sequence). This CDR3 spans 13 amino acids. The CDR3 region is CASSFNRYTEAFF. The CDR3 coding sequence is TGTGCCAGCAGCTTCAACAGGTACACTGAAGCTTTCTTT.

The chain is built from TRBV2 and TRBJ2-1, with a weak D call TRBD1 (6 bases). The CDR3 totals 16 residues. Trimming took 5 bases from V and 3 from J, leaving 17 bases between them. CDR1 is SNHLY, CDR2 FYNNEI, per germline. Written as DNA, the CDR3 is TGTGCCAGCAGTCAAACTACAGGGCCCTTCTACAATGAGCAGTTCTTC. Amino acids: CASSQTTGPFYNEQFF.

The chain uses TRBV30 and TRBJ1-1; 7 bases line up with TRBD1. This CDR3 spans 12 amino acids. Looked up from germline, CDR1 is GTSNPN and CDR2 is SVGIG (reference sequence). The CDR3, as DNA: TGTGCTGTTGCTAATACAGGGGTTGAAGCTTTCTTT. Protein product: CAVANTGVEAFF.

The rearrangement uses TRBV27 and TRBJ2-1, with TRBD1 as a possible D gene (6 bases). Trimming cost V 6 bases and J 5 bases, with 11 bases left between them. CDR3 length: 13 amino acids. CDR1 is MNHEY, CDR2 SMNVEV, per germline (reference sequence). CDR3 bases: TGTGCCAGCAGCCCCACAGGGAACAATGAGCAGTTCTTC. Residues: CASSPTGNNEQFF.

The genes are TRBV19 and TRBJ2-7; no definite D call. CDR1 is LNHDA, CDR2 SQIVND, per germline (reference sequence). Trimming shortened V by 3 bases and J by 2 bases, and 5 bases separated the two germline ends. CDR3 length equals 12 residues. The CDR3 nucleotides read TGTGCCAGTAGTATCAGTCCCTACGAGCAGTACTTC. It is translated as CASSISPYEQYF.

V is TRBV9 and J is TRBJ1-6; 9 bases map to TRBD1. The germline V gene encodes CDR1 SGDLS and CDR2 YYNGEE. Trimming at V came to 4 bases and at J to 6 bases, leaving 5 bases not matched to a gene. CDR3 size: 15 residues. The CDR3 region is CASSRQGESNSPLHF. The DNA for the CDR3 is TGTGCCAGCAGCCGACAGGGGGAATCTAATTCACCCCTCCACTTT.

This sequence joins TRBV6-6 and TRBJ1-6; no clear D. Germline V lookup: CDR1 MNHNY, CDR2 SVGAGI (reference sequence). Trimming took 4 bases from V and 8 from J, leaving 6 bases between them. This CDR3 has 12 amino acids. CDR3 loop: CASSWSDSPLHF. The CDR3 DNA is TGTGCCAGCAGTTGGAGTGATTCACCCCTCCACTTT.

J is TRBJ1-4 and V is TRBV5-6; 7 positions agree with TRBD1. V lost 3 bases and J lost 8; bases outside the gene matches: 13. Germline-derived CDR1 and CDR2 are SGHDT and YYEEEE. The CDR3 has 16 amino acids. CDR3 protein: CASSSAITGEVEKLFF. In DNA form, the CDR3 reads TGTGCCAGCAGCTCTGCCATTACAGGGGAAGTCGAAAAACTGTTTTTT.

This rearrangement joins TRBV9 to TRBJ1-2; D gene uncertain. CDR1 is SGDLS and CDR2 is YYNGEE in the germline V gene. This CDR3 is 16 amino acids long. V shed 7 bases and J shed 5 bases, with 24 bases lying between them. CDR3 amino acids: CASASGRQLDGYGYTF. In nucleotides, the CDR3 is TGTGCCAGCGCTAGCGGCAGACAATTAGACGGTTATGGCTACACCTTC.

CDR3 loop: CASSYHSTDTQYF. In DNA form, the CDR3 reads TGTGCCAGCAGTTACCACAGCACAGATACGCAGTATTTT. V usage is TRBV6-6 and J usage is TRBJ2-3; no clear D gene. CDR3 length: 13 residues. The germline gives CDR1 MNHNY, CDR2 SVGAGI (reference sequence). Trimming removed 2 bases at V and 0 bases at J, with 3 bases between.

Here the CDR3 reads CASSENPVWIYTF. Written as DNA, the CDR3 is TGCGCCAGCAGCGAAAACCCCGTGTGGATCTACACCTTC. V is TRBV5-1 and J is TRBJ1-2; D remains ambiguous. The CDR3 has 13 amino acids. In germline, CDR1 is SGHRS, CDR2 YFSETQ. Deletions cut 4 bases from V and 10 bases from J, with 17 bases between.

J is TRBJ2-2 and V is TRBV9; unclear D gene. The germline gives CDR1 SGDLS, CDR2 YYNGEE. CDR3 size: 14 residues. V lost 2 bases, J lost 0 bases, and 5 bases lay in between. CDR3 amino acids: CASSVTTNTGELFF. CDR3 DNA: TGTGCCAGCAGCGTCACCACGAACACCGGGGAGCTGTTTTTT.

V gene TRBV2 combines with J gene TRBJ2-1, with no clear D. In germline, CDR1 is SNHLY, CDR2 FYNNEI. This CDR3 comprises 11 residues. V was cut by 9 bases and J by 6 bases, with 9 bases left in between. CDR3 sequence reads: CASSMGNEQFF. The DNA of the CDR3 is TGTGCCAGTAGTATGGGCAATGAGCAGTTCTTC.

The chain carries TRBV6-1 and TRBJ1-3; 9 nucleotides align to TRBD1. V lost 8 bases and J lost 1; bases outside the gene matches: 3. The CDR3 contains 14 residues. Germline V gene lookup returns CDR1 MNHNS and CDR2 SASEGT. Here the CDR3 reads CASEQGASGNTIYF. CDR3 nucleotide sequence: TGTGCCAGCGAACAGGGGGCGTCTGGAAACACCATATATTTT.

The genes are TRBV19 and TRBJ2-1; 9 bases match TRBD2. The CDR3 loop spans 14 amino acids. V shed 4 bases, J shed 7 bases, and the junction held 5 bases outside the gene matches. Per germline, CDR1 LNHDA and CDR2 SQIVND (reference sequence). CDR3 bases: TGTGCCAGTAGTACTCGCGGGAGGGCGAATGAGCAGTTCTTC. Protein sequence: CASSTRGRANEQFF.

The chain links TRBV4-1 to TRBJ2-7; TRBD2 aligns across 7 bases. The CDR3 extends over 16 amino acids. V was pared by 0 bases and J by 4 bases, with 9 bases of the junction left unmatched. Looked up from germline, CDR1 is MGHRA and CDR2 is YSYEKL. In DNA, the CDR3 is TGCGCCAGCAGCCAAGATCGGGGAGGGGCGGCTTACGAGCAGTACTTC. Translated, it gives CASSQDRGGAAYEQYF.

V usage is TRBV15 and J usage is TRBJ2-5; perhaps TRBD2 as D (5 bases). V was pared by 0 bases and J by 2 bases, with 7 bases between. In germline, CDR1 is LNHNV, CDR2 YYDKDF (reference sequence). The CDR3 runs 14 residues. CDR3 nucleotide sequence: TGTGCCACCAGCAGAGATCGAGGGCAAGAGACCCAGTACTTC. It is translated as CATSRDRGQETQYF. The full variable domain, completed using reference TRBV15 and TRBJ2-5, is DAMVIQNPRYQVTQFGKPVTLSCSQTLNHNVMYWYQQKSSQAPKLLFHYYDKDFNNEADTPDNFQSRRPNTSFCFLDIRSPGLGDTAMYLCATSRDRGQETQYFGPGTRLLVL.

The chain combines TRBV7-3 with TRBJ2-1; the match to TRBD2 covers 9 bases. The CDR3 covers 15 residues. CDR1 and CDR2 from the germline V gene are SGHTA and FQGTGA. The V segment lost 1 base and the J segment 6 bases; nucleotides outside the gene matches: 4. The CDR3 bases are TGTGCCAGCAGCTTAATCCTAGCGGGGCGCAATGAGCAGTTCTTC. Amino acids: CASSLILAGRNEQFF.

This clone was counted only a few times. V gene TRBV30 combines with J gene TRBJ1-1, with a possible D match to TRBD1 (5 bases). Germline assignment: CDR1 GTSNPN and CDR2 SVGIG (reference sequence). The CDR3 is 15 residues long. Between the trimmed V and J ends, which lost 4 bases and 1 base, there was a span of 16 bases. The CDR3 sequence: CAWTSRQRRNTEAFF. The CDR3 DNA reads as TGTGCCTGGACTTCCCGACAGAGACGGAACACTGAAGCTTTCTTT.

The rearrangement joins TRBV4-1 to TRBJ1-4, with D perhaps matching TRBD1 (5 bases). V lost 1 base and J lost 7, with 10 bases in between. CDR1 and CDR2 from the germline V gene are MGHRA and YSYEKL. The CDR3 is 14 amino acids. The CDR3 region has the DNA TGCGCCAGCAGCCAAGGGCAGGGAGTTGAAAAACTGTTTTTT. Its translation is CASSQGQGVEKLFF.

In regard to this clone: Within the sample, other DNA sequences also encode this same CDR3. V usage is TRBV29-1 and J usage is TRBJ2-7, with 8 bases fitting TRBD2. From germline, CDR1 is SQVTM and CDR2 ANQGSEA. V was pared by 6 bases and J by 4 bases, with 2 bases of the junction left unmatched. The CDR3 has 11 amino acids. This chain's CDR3 is CSVGGGYEQYF. Here the CDR3 DNA reads TGCAGCGTCGGGGGGGGGTACGAGCAGTACTTC.

The chain joins TRBV6-1 to TRBJ1-4, with D possibly matching TRBD1 (5 bases). There are 14 residues in the CDR3. Trimming shortened V by 7 bases and J by 7 bases, and 16 bases separated the two germline ends. Germline CDR1 is MNHNS and CDR2 is SASEGT. The DNA for the CDR3 is TGTGCCAGCACCTCCGGGGCCAACGGTGAAAAACTGTTTTTT. The encoded protein is CASTSGANGEKLFF.

The rearrangement uses TRBV6-1 and TRBJ2-7; 7 bases line up with TRBD1. With V trimmed by 6 bases and J by 2 bases, 10 bases remained unmatched. This CDR3 has 15 amino acids. Germline loops: CDR1 MNHNS, CDR2 SASEGT. CDR3 coding DNA: TGTGCCAGCAGCTTACAGGGGTTACCTCCCTACGAGCAGTACTTC. Translation gives CASSLQGLPPYEQYF.

This clone was counted a few times. V is TRBV4-3 and J is TRBJ1-2; TRBD1 matches at 8 bases. V was clipped by 0 bases and J by 4 bases; unmatched bases: 7. CDR1 and CDR2 (germline): LGHNA, YSLEER. The CDR3 has 16 residues. The CDR3 here is CASSQERAGQAYGYTF. In DNA form, the CDR3 reads TGCGCCAGCAGCCAAGAGAGGGCGGGACAGGCCTATGGCTACACCTTC.

The chain employs TRBV27 and TRBJ1-5; no clear D. The germline V gene encodes CDR1 MNHEY and CDR2 SMNVEV (reference sequence). Between the trimmed V and J ends, which lost 5 bases and 2 bases, there was a span of 16 bases. CDR3 size: 16 residues. CDR3 DNA: TGTGCCAGCAGTCCTTTAAGAGGGCCGGGCAATCAGCCCCAGCATTTT. This translates into CASSPLRGPGNQPQHF.